The rows below give T cell receptor beta chains drawn from one sample of a study of blood T cell repertoires in COVID-19. The protocol was immunoSEQ multiplex PCR, while the TCRdb copy is restricted to in-frame clones and leaves out a portion. The repertoire holds hundreds of thousands of clones, with 70% to 90% as singletons. Sequences were obtained from peripheral blood. These receptor sequences come from a woman younger than 30 who had recovered from COVID-19. Each CDR3 is given with its conserved first and last residue. D genes are given only for firm matches. Clone size is shown for a subset of rows, as once, few, many or a class of expanded clone.

size	length	D	V	J	CDR3	DNA
few	16	TRBD2	TRBV5-4	TRBJ2-7	CASSPGLAGDGYEQYF	TGTGCCAGCAGCCCGGGACTAGCGGGAGATGGGTACGAGCAGTACTTC
NA	15	NA	TRBV19	TRBJ2-4	CASSDGETAKNIQYF	TGTGCCAGTAGTGATGGGGAGACGGCCAAAAACATTCAGTACTTC
NA	16	TRBD1	TRBV2	TRBJ1-2	CASSEAPGQLGYGYTF	TGTGCCAGCAGTGAAGCGCCGGGACAGCTAGGATATGGCTACACCTTC
once	16	NA	TRBV9	TRBJ2-1	CASSVGLLSSYNEQFF	TGTGCCAGCAGCGTCGGTTTACTAAGCTCCTACAATGAGCAGTTCTTC
NA	18	TRBD1	TRBV13	TRBJ1-2	CASSLGVLLDRGPQGYTF	TGTGCCAGCAGCTTAGGAGTTCTCTTGGACAGGGGGCCCCAGGGCTACACCTTC
NA	15	NA	TRBV6-5	TRBJ2-7	CASSRTGGGSYEQYF	TGTGCCAGCAGTCGGACGGGTGGAGGCTCCTACGAGCAGTACTTC
once	12	NA	TRBV3-1/TRBV3-2	TRBJ2-1	CASSQAEDEQFF	TGTGCCAGCAGCCAAGCCGAGGATGAGCAGTTCTTC
NA	18	NA	TRBV3-1/TRBV3-2	TRBJ1-3	CASSQGLSVFGVGNTIYF	TGTGCCAGCAGCCAAGGACTGAGCGTTTTCGGGGTAGGAAACACCATATATTTT
NA	13	NA	TRBV4-1	TRBJ1-1	CASSLDTAGEAFF	TGCGCCAGCAGCCTCGATACGGCAGGTGAAGCTTTCTTT
NA	19	NA	TRBV6-2/TRBV6-3	TRBJ1-5	CASSYSPMQGRSLSQPQHF	TGTGCCAGCAGTTACTCGCCCATGCAGGGGCGCTCTCTCTCTCAGCCCCAGCATTTT
NA	13	TRBD1	TRBV27	TRBJ2-7	CASSFQGVYEQYF	TGTGCCAGCAGTTTTCAGGGGGTCTACGAGCAGTACTTC
NA	15	NA	TRBV9	TRBJ2-7	CASSVGAGILYEQYF	TGTGCCAGCAGCGTAGGGGCGGGCATCCTCTACGAGCAGTACTTC
NA	14	TRBD1	TRBV15	TRBJ2-7	CARTLWTGNYEQYF	TGTGCCAGGACACTATGGACAGGTAACTACGAGCAGTACTTC
NA	18	TRBD2	TRBV28	TRBJ2-1	CASGTGTSGRLSYNEQFF	TGTGCCAGCGGAACCGGGACTAGCGGGAGACTCTCCTACAATGAGCAGTTCTTC
NA	16	NA	TRBV3-1/TRBV3-2	TRBJ1-5	CASSQGRDIYNQPQHF	TGTGCCAGCAGCCAAGGGCGAGACATATACAATCAGCCCCAGCATTTT
NA	15	NA	TRBV9	TRBJ2-5	CASSVGVSEVETQYF	TGTGCCAGCAGCGTAGGAGTTAGCGAGGTGGAGACCCAGTACTTC
NA	15	TRBD1	TRBV9	TRBJ2-7	CASSPRTGEGREQYF	TGTGCCAGCAGCCCCCGGACAGGGGAAGGTCGCGAGCAGTACTTC
NA	11	NA	TRBV6-6	TRBJ1-2	CASRTWHGYTF	TGTGCCAGCAGGACTTGGCATGGCTACACCTTC
NA	14	NA	TRBV4-3	TRBJ1-2	CASRLLGAPYGYTF	TGCGCCAGCAGATTGCTTGGGGCCCCTTATGGCTACACCTTC
NA	18	TRBD2	TRBV4-1	TRBJ2-1	CASSFRSSGNSAYNEQFF	TGCGCCAGCAGTTTTCGGTCTAGCGGGAATTCAGCCTACAATGAGCAGTTCTTC
NA	16	TRBD2	TRBV19	TRBJ2-3	CASSSPSGRGLDTQYF	TGTGCCAGTAGTTCTCCTAGCGGGAGAGGGCTTGATACGCAGTATTTT
NA	15	TRBD1	TRBV18	TRBJ2-7	CASSPGTVVSYEQYF	TGTGCCAGCTCACCTGGGACAGTGGTCTCCTACGAGCAGTACTTC
NA	15	NA	TRBV25-1	TRBJ1-1	CASSEYQGTVTEAFF	TGTGCCAGCAGTGAATATCAGGGGACGGTGACTGAAGCTTTCTTT
NA	16	NA	TRBV15	TRBJ1-5	CATSRDPGVANQPQHF	TGTGCCACCAGCAGAGATCCGGGGGTCGCCAATCAGCCCCAGCATTTT
NA	17	NA	TRBV7-3	TRBJ2-1	CASSLTAPSSSYNEQFF	TGTGCCAGCAGCTTAACTGCCCCTAGTTCCTCCTACAATGAGCAGTTCTTC
NA	15	NA	TRBV24-1	TRBJ1-5	CATSDLGGGNQPQHF	TGTGCCACCAGTGACTTAGGGGGGGGCAATCAGCCCCAGCATTTT
NA	14	TRBD1	TRBV7-9	TRBJ1-2	CASSLVTGTDGYTF	TGTGCCAGCAGCTTAGTTACCGGGACAGATGGCTACACCTTC
NA	16	TRBD2	TRBV29-1	TRBJ2-1	CSVVWTSGRTYNEQFF	TGCAGCGTTGTTTGGACTAGCGGGAGGACATACAATGAGCAGTTCTTC
once	15	TRBD1	TRBV10-3	TRBJ1-1	CAISESTGGRTEAFF	TGTGCCATCAGTGAGTCGACAGGGGGGCGAACTGAAGCTTTCTTT
NA	12	NA	TRBV5-6	TRBJ2-7	CASFGGMNEQYF	TGTGCCTCTTTCGGGGGAATGAACGAGCAGTACTTC
few	13	TRBD1	TRBV10-1	TRBJ2-7	CASSRDRAGEQYF	TGCGCCAGCAGTCGGGACAGAGCCGGGGAGCAGTACTTC